The 9 T cell receptor beta chains given below trace back to one sample, sequenced in a study of shared clonotypes between healthy human individuals. The assay was immunoSEQ multiplex PCR, and TCRdb's table has in-frame clones only and misses some. The sample includes 2.3 million or so clones, approximately 95% of them seen just once. The sample was naive CD4+ T cells from PBMCs. Documented subset: CD45RA+ positively selected. These TCRs come from a man in his late teens or twenties in good health. Some clones in this sample may be carry-over from other donors' samples.

The chain uses TRBV4-1 and TRBJ2-1; D perhaps matches TRBD2 (5 bases). V was cut by 1 base and J by 6 bases, with 10 bases left in between. Germline CDR1 MGHRA, CDR2 YSYEKL. CDR3 length: 14 residues. The CDR3 region has the DNA TGCGCCAGCAGCCAAGGACTACTTGCCAATGAGCAGTTCTTC. Its protein is CASSQGLLANEQFF.

The chain has TRBV27 and TRBJ1-1, with D perhaps TRBD1 (5 bases). Germline loops: CDR1 MNHEY, CDR2 SMNVEV (reference sequence). Trimming left V 6 bases short and J 2 bases short, with 10 bases between. The CDR3 spans 13 residues. CDR3 DNA: TGTGCCAGCAGGAAACAGGACAACACTGAAGCTTTCTTT. The encoded protein is CASRKQDNTEAFF.

The chain employs TRBV18 and TRBJ2-1, with D possibly TRBD2 on 5 matching bases. This CDR3 is 16 amino acids long. The V and J ends lost 5 bases and 1 base respectively, with 15 bases between them. CDR1 is KGHSH, CDR2 LQKENI, per germline. CDR3 sequence (DNA): TGTGCCAGCTCATCTCCCGGGGTTGGGTCCTACAATGAGCAGTTCTTC. This encodes CASSSPGVGSYNEQFF.

The chain couples TRBV27 to TRBJ2-5, with D tentatively TRBD1 or TRBD2 (7 bases each). The V gene lost 10 bases and the J gene lost 6 bases, with 21 bases spanning the gap. Germline values: CDR1 MNHEY, CDR2 SMNVEV (reference sequence). The CDR3 spans 14 residues. The CDR3 protein is CANPGGGGAQTQYF. Written as DNA, the CDR3 is TGTGCCAACCCGGGGGGAGGGGGCGCGCAGACCCAGTACTTC.

This clone was detected once. This rearrangement joins TRBV18 to TRBJ2-7; 9 bases match TRBD2. Germline CDR1 and CDR2: KGHSH and LQKENI. CDR3 length: 15 amino acids. Unmatched junction bases numbered 3, after V lost 3 bases and J lost 0 bases. CDR3 residues: CASSPGLARSYEQYF. CDR3 DNA: TGTGCCAGCTCACCGGGACTAGCCCGCTCCTACGAGCAGTACTTC.

As to this clone: The sample contains more than one DNA sequence encoding this CDR3. The chain carries TRBV19 and TRBJ2-7, with 7 bases fitting TRBD1. Germline CDR1 LNHDA, CDR2 SQIVND (reference sequence). This CDR3 is 12 amino acids long. Trimming at V came to 6 bases and at J to 2 bases, leaving 1 base not matched to a gene. The CDR3 nucleotides read TGTGCCAGTAGAGACAGGGCCTACGAGCAGTACTTC. It yields the protein CASRDRAYEQYF. Filled out from reference TRBV19 and TRBJ2-7, the complete variable domain reads DGGITQSPKYLFRKEGQNVTLSCEQNLNHDAMYWYRQDPGQGLRLIYYSQIVNDFQKGDIAEGYSVSREKKESFPLTVTSAQKNPTAFYLCASRDRAYEQYFGPGTRLTVT.

This clone was detected only once. The chain joins TRBV4-1 to TRBJ2-5; a possible D gene is TRBD2 (6 bases). V was cut by 1 base and J by 3 bases, with 9 bases left in between. CDR1 and CDR2 from the germline V gene are MGHRA and YSYEKL. This CDR3 is built from 14 residues. This chain's CDR3 is CASSQGGGEETQYF. In DNA form, the CDR3 reads TGCGCCAGCAGCCAAGGTGGCGGGGAAGAGACCCAGTACTTC.

The chain joins TRBV5-1 to TRBJ2-3; D unclear. Trimming pared 4 bases from V and 0 bases from J, leaving 12 bases between. Germline CDR1 reads SGHRS; CDR2 reads YFSETQ. This CDR3 region has 15 residues. The CDR3 protein is CASSPPGISTDTQYF. The CDR3 DNA sequence: TGCGCCAGCAGCCCCCCGGGCATTAGCACAGATACGCAGTATTTT. Variable domain in full (rest from reference TRBV5-1 and TRBJ2-3): KAGVTQTPRYLIKTRGQQVTLSCSPISGHRSVSWYQQTPGQGLQFLFEYFSETQRNKGNFPGRFSGRQFSNSRSEMNVSTLELGDSALYLCASSPPGISTDTQYFGPGTRLTVL.

The rearrangement uses TRBV6-5 and TRBJ2-3; 8 bases map to TRBD2. V was clipped by 8 bases and J by 4 bases; unmatched bases: 8. This CDR3 has 14 residues. Germline V gene data show CDR1 as MNHEY and CDR2 as SVGAGI. The CDR3 DNA is TGTGCCAGCGGAAAGAGCGGGAGCCCAGATACGCAGTATTTT. It encodes CASGKSGSPDTQYF.